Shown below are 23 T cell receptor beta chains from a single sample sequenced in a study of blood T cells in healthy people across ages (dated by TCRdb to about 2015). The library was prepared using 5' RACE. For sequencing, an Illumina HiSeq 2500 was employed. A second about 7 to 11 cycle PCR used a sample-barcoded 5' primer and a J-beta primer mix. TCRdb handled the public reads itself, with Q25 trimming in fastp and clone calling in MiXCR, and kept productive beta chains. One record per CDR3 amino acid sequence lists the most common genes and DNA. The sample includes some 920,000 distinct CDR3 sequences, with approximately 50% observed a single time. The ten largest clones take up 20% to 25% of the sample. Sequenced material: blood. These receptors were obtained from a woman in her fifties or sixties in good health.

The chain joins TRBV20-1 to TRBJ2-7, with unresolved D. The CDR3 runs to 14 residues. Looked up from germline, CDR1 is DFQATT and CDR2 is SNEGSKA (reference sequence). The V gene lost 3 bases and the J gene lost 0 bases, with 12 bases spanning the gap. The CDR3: CSASLPMSSYEQYF. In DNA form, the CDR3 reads TGCAGTGCTAGTTTGCCGATGAGCTCCTACGAGCAGTACTTC.

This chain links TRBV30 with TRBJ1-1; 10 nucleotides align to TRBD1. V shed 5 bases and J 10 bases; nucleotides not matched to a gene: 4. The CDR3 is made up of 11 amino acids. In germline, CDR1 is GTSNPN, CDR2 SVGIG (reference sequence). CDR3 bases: TGTGCCTGGGGGGGACAGGGGCGAGCTTTCTTT. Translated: CAWGGQGRAFF.

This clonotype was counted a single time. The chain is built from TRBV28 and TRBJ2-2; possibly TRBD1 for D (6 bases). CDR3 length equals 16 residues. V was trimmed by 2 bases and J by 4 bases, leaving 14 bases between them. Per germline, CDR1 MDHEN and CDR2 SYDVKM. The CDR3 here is CASSLMGAFGTGELFF. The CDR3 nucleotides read TGTGCCAGCAGTTTAATGGGGGCTTTTGGCACCGGGGAGCTGTTTTTT.

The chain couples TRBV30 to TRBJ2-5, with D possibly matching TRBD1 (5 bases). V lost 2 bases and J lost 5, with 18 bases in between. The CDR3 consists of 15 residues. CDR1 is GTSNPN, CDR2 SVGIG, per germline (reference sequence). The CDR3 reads CAWSLSGPTVETQYF. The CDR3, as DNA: TGTGCCTGGAGTCTTTCCGGACCGACAGTGGAGACCCAGTACTTC.

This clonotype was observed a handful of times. CDR3 loop: CASSKSALTGRSSGANVLTF. In DNA, the CDR3 is TGTGCCAGCAGCAAATCAGCCCTGACAGGGAGAAGTTCTGGGGCCAACGTCCTGACTTTC. The chain employs TRBV28 and TRBJ2-6; 7 positions agree with TRBD1. Germline CDR1 and CDR2: MDHEN and SYDVKM. Trimming took 6 bases from V and 1 from J; bases not matched to a gene: 18. The CDR3 spans 20 residues.

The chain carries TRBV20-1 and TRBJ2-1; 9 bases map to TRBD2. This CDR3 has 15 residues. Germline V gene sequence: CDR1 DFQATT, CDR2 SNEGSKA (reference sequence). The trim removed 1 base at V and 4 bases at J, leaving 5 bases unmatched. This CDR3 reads CSARGWAGGYNEQFF. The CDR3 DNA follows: TGCAGTGCTAGAGGTTGGGCGGGAGGGTACAATGAGCAGTTCTTC.

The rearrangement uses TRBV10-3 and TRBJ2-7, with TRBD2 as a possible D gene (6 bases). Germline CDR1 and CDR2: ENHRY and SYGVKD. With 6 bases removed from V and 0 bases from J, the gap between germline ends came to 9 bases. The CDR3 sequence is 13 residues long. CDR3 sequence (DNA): TGTGCCATCAGGCGGGAACCCTCCTACGAGCAGTACTTC. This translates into CAIRREPSYEQYF.

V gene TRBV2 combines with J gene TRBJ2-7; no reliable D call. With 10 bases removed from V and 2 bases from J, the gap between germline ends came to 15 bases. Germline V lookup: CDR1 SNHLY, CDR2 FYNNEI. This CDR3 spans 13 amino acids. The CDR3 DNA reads TGTGCCACCACTTTCCGTGACACCTACGAGCAGTACTTC. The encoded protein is CATTFRDTYEQYF.

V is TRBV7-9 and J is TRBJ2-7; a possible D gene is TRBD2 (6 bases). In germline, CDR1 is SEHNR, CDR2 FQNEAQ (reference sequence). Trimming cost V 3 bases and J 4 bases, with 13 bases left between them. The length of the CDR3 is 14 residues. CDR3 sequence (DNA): TGTGCCAGCAGCTTTGCACTAGCCGATTACGAGCAGTACTTC. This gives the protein CASSFALADYEQYF.

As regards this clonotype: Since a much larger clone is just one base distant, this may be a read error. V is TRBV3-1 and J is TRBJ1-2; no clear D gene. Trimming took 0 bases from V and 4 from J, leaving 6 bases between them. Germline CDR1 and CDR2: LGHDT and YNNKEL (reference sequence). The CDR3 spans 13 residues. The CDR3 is CASSQEQPYGYTF. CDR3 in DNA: TGTGCCAGCAGCCAAGAACAACCCTATGGCTACACCTTC.

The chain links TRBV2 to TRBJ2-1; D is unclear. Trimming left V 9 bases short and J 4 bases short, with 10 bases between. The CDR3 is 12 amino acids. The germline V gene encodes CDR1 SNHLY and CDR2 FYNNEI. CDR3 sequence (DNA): TGTGCCAGTAATACCCAATACAATGAGCAGTTCTTC. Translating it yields CASNTQYNEQFF.

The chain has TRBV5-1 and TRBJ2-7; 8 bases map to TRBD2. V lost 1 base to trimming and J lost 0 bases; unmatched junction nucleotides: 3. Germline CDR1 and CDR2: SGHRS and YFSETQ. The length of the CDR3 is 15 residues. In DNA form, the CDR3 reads TGCGCCAGCAGCTTGTCGGGAGGGCCCTCCTACGAGCAGTACTTC. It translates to CASSLSGGPSYEQYF.

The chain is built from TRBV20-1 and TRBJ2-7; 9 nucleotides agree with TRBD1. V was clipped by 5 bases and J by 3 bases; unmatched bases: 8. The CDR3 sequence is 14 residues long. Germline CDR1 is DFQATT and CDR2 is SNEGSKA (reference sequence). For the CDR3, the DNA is TGCAGTGCTCGGCGGGACAGGGTTCTCTACGAGCAGTACTTC. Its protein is CSARRDRVLYEQYF.

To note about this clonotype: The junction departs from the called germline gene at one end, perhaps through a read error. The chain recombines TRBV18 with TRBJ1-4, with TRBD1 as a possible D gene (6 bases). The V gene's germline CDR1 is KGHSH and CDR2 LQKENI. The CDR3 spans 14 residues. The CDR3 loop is CVSSRQEKNEKLFF. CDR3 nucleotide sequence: TGTGTCAGCTCAAGACAGGAGAAAAATGAAAAACTGTTTTTT.

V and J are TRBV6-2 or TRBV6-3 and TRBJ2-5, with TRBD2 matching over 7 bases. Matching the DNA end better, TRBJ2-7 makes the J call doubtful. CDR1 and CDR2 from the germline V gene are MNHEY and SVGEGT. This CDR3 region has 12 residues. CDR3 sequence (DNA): TGTGCCAGCAGAACTAGCGAATACGAGCAGTACTTC. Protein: CASRTSEYEQYF.

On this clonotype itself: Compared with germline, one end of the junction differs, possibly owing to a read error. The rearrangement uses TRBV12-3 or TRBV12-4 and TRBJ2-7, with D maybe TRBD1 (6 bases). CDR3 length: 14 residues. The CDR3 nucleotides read TGTGCCAGCAGTTTAACTCAGGGGCTATACGGGCAGTACTTC. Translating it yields CASSLTQGLYGQYF.

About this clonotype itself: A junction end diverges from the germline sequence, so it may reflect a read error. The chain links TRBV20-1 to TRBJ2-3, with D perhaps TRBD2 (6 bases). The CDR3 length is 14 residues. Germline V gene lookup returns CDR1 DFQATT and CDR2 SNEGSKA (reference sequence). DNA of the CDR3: TGCAGTGCTAGTGAAGCGGGCCTCACAGATACGCGGTATTTT. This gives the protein CSASEAGLTDTRYF.

The CDR3 DNA follows: TGTGCCAGCAGCTTGGCCAGGAATAGCAATCAGCCCCAGCATTTT. Residues: CASSLARNSNQPQHF. J is TRBJ1-5 and V is TRBV5-6; D unresolved. CDR3 length equals 15 residues. V lost 0 bases to trimming and J lost 0 bases, with 7 bases between them. CDR1 is SGHDT, CDR2 YYEEEE, per germline.

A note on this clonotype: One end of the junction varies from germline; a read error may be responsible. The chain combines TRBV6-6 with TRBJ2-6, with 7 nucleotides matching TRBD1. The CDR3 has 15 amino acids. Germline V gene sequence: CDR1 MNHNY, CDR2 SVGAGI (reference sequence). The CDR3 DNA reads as TGTGCCGGCAGTATCGACAGGGCTGGGGCCAACGTCCTGACTTTC. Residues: CAGSIDRAGANVLTF.

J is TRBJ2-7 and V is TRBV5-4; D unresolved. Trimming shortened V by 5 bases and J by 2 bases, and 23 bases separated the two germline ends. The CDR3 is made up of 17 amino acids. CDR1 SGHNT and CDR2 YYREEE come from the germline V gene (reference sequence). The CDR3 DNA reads TGTGCCAGCAGAAACCTCGGGCGACACGAAACTACCTACGAGCAGTACTTC. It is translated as CASRNLGRHETTYEQYF.

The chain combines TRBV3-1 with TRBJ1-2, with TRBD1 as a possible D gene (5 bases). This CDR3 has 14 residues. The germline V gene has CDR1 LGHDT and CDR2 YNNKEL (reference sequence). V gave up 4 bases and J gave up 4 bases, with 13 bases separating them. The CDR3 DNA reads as TGTGCCAGCAGCCCCCGGGTGGGGGGCTATGGCTACACCTTC. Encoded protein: CASSPRVGGYGYTF.

The CDR3 DNA reads as TGTGCCAGCTCACCACTTCCAGCGACAGGGTCAGACTACGAGCAGTACTTC. It is translated as CASSPLPATGSDYEQYF. The genes are TRBV18 and TRBJ2-7, with 7 bases fitting TRBD1. The trim removed 1 base at V and 3 bases at J, leaving 12 bases unmatched. This CDR3 is 17 amino acids long. The germline gives CDR1 KGHSH, CDR2 LQKENI.

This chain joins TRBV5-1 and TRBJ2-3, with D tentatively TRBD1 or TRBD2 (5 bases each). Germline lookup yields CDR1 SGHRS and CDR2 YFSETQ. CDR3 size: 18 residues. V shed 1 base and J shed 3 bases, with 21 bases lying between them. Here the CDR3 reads CASSLSQGRAGRTDTQYF. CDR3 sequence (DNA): TGCGCCAGCAGCTTGTCCCAAGGGCGGGCAGGGCGGACAGATACGCAGTATTTT.